This TCR beta chain was recorded in a study of cytomegalovirus exposure and HLA in healthy donors. As for the study in general: Previous work identified roughly 120 million unique TCR beta sequences from approximately 190 million T cells. The study's findings and limits: For most TCR beta V segments, an earlier analysis put the productive rate at about 87% or about 30% of the time. An analysis was carried out later, and it reportedly showed fewer N-insertions in an Asian-associated ancestry cluster than the approximately 700-donor mean.

This CDR3 spans 15 amino acids. CDR1 is WNHNN, CDR2 SYGVQD, per germline (reference sequence). V was trimmed by 0 bases and J by 2 bases, leaving 11 bases between them. A word on this clone: As yet, its antigen is unknown.

The PCR employed 60 Vbeta primers together with 13 Jbeta primers. Measured with immunoSEQ multiplex PCR; TCRdb has only the in-frame clones, and not every one. Recorded here are about 200,000 clones; the top ten clones represent 6.5%. The receptor was derived from a man aged 25-45 years in good health and CMV-seronegative. This chain joins TRBV10-1 and TRBJ2-7; the D is unclear. The source material was PBMCs. The DNA for the CDR3 is TGCGCCAGCAGTGAGTCGACTTCCTCGGCCTACGAGCAGTACTTC. It specifies CASSESTSSAYEQYF.